This TCR beta chain was sequenced during a study of blood T cell repertoires in COVID-19. For the study at large: Donors in the United States, Italy and Spain gave samples during acute or convalescent COVID-19. PBMCs, B-cell-depleted T cells, or T cells were the source of the cDNA or gDNA that made up the material.

Patients in Seattle were enrolled during active infection, then followed longitudinally. Study processing details: Using reference gene primer amplification, nucleated cell counts were estimated. Profiling relied on immunoSEQ multiplex PCR, and the TCRdb table lists in-frame clones only, not all of them. That table furnishes V, J and clone size, whereas the DNA furnished D and trimming. This repertoire shows fewer than 300,000 clones, 91% found once; its top ten account for about 2.2%. Germline loops: CDR1 SGHRS, CDR2 YFSETQ. Trimming left V 0 bases short and J 3 bases short, with 18 bases between. The CDR3 spans 17 residues.

This chain links TRBV5-1 with TRBJ1-2, with a weak D call TRBD1 (5 bases). The origin of this receptor is a woman aged 25-40 years with COVID-19, enrolled during active disease. The material sequenced was peripheral blood. The CDR3 region has the DNA TGCGCCAGCAGCTTGGAGGGGACGGGGGTTAGTTACTATGGCTACACCTTC. Its translation is CASSLEGTGVSYYGYTF.